A selection of T cell receptor beta chains follows, all from one sample in a study of blood T cell repertoires in COVID-19. TCRdb's copy holds only in-frame clones and misses some; the assay was immunoSEQ multiplex PCR. Of about 410,000 clones listed, roughly 89% are singletons. The source material was peripheral blood. These receptors were taken from a woman aged 30 to 39 with active or convalescent COVID-19. CDR3s include the opening cysteine and the closing phenylalanine or tryptophan. D genes are given only for firm matches. Clone sizes are given selectively: once, few, many, or a class where the clone is expanded.

cdr3_aa: CASSTSQSSSSGRTSEQYF; cdr3_nt: TGTGCCAGTAGTACATCACAATCCAGCTCTAGCGGGAGGACTTCCGAGCAGTACTTC; d_call: TRBD2; clone_size: few; j_call: TRBJ2-7; v_call: TRBV19
cdr3_aa: CASSISHGGNTIYF; cdr3_nt: TGTGCCAGTAGTATAAGTCACGGGGGGAACACCATATATTTT; d_call: NA; clone_size: NA; j_call: TRBJ1-3; v_call: TRBV19
cdr3_aa: CASSVQNSNQPQHF; cdr3_nt: TGTGCCAGCAGTGTCCAGAATAGCAATCAGCCCCAGCATTTT; d_call: NA; clone_size: NA; j_call: TRBJ1-5; v_call: TRBV2
cdr3_aa: CSAPDSQKLFF; cdr3_nt: TGCAGTGCGCCAGACAGTCAAAAACTGTTTTTT; d_call: NA; clone_size: NA; j_call: TRBJ1-4; v_call: TRBV20-1
cdr3_aa: CASSLGQGSTDTQYF; cdr3_nt: TGTGCCAGCAGCTTGGGCCAGGGGAGCACAGATACGCAGTATTTT; d_call: NA; clone_size: NA; j_call: TRBJ2-3; v_call: TRBV5-8
cdr3_aa: CASSSFPARASDTQYF; cdr3_nt: TGTGCCAGCAGTTCATTCCCCGCTAGAGCCTCAGATACGCAGTATTTT; d_call: NA; clone_size: NA; j_call: TRBJ2-3; v_call: TRBV27
cdr3_aa: CASSLSSYEQYF; cdr3_nt: TGTGCCAGCAGCTTATCGTCCTACGAGCAGTACTTC; d_call: NA; clone_size: NA; j_call: TRBJ2-7; v_call: TRBV5-6
cdr3_aa: CASSQDSSGGLLGTDTQYF; cdr3_nt: TGTGCCAGCAGCCAAGATTCGTCCGGGGGATTGCTCGGCACAGATACGCAGTATTTT; d_call: NA; clone_size: NA; j_call: TRBJ2-3; v_call: TRBV4-2
cdr3_aa: CAWSVGGWLFF; cdr3_nt: TGTGCCTGGAGTGTGGGGGGGTGGCTGTTTTTT; d_call: TRBD2; clone_size: NA; j_call: TRBJ2-2; v_call: TRBV30
cdr3_aa: CASSKGEGFSGNTIYF; cdr3_nt: TGTGCCAGCAGCAAAGGCGAGGGCTTCTCTGGAAACACCATATATTTT; d_call: NA; clone_size: NA; j_call: TRBJ1-3; v_call: TRBV21-1
cdr3_aa: CASSPLAGGYEQYF; cdr3_nt: TGTGCCAGCAGCCCCCTTGCGGGGGGATACGAGCAGTACTTC; d_call: TRBD2; clone_size: NA; j_call: TRBJ2-7; v_call: TRBV4-2
cdr3_aa: CASSISGGPNEKLFF; cdr3_nt: TGTGCCAGTAGTATCTCCGGGGGGCCTAATGAAAAACTGTTTTTT; d_call: NA; clone_size: NA; j_call: TRBJ1-4; v_call: TRBV19
cdr3_aa: CASSPAGTDVSYGYTF; cdr3_nt: TGTGCCAGCTCGCCAGCCGGGACTGATGTCTCCTATGGCTACACCTTC; d_call: NA; clone_size: NA; j_call: TRBJ1-2; v_call: TRBV18
cdr3_aa: CASSGGLAGVSSYNEQFF; cdr3_nt: TGTGCCAGCAGCGGGGGACTAGCGGGAGTCAGCTCCTACAATGAGCAGTTCTTC; d_call: TRBD2; clone_size: NA; j_call: TRBJ2-1; v_call: TRBV5-4
cdr3_aa: CASSDHTGPDSTNEKLFF; cdr3_nt: TGCGCCAGCAGCGACCATACAGGGCCTGACTCAACTAATGAAAAACTGTTTTTT; d_call: NA; clone_size: NA; j_call: TRBJ1-4; v_call: TRBV5-1
cdr3_aa: CATRTRTGESDEAFF; cdr3_nt: TGTGCCACCCGGACCAGGACAGGGGAGTCGGATGAAGCTTTCTTT; d_call: TRBD1; clone_size: NA; j_call: TRBJ1-1; v_call: TRBV10-3
cdr3_aa: CASSQVGEGKETQYF; cdr3_nt: TGCGCCAGCAGCCAAGTTGGGGAGGGCAAAGAGACCCAGTACTTC; d_call: TRBD2; clone_size: NA; j_call: TRBJ2-5; v_call: TRBV4-1
cdr3_aa: CASSPRLVTVLGTEAFF; cdr3_nt: TGTGCCAGCAGCCCCCGCCTCGTGACAGTTTTAGGCACTGAAGCTTTCTTT; d_call: NA; clone_size: NA; j_call: TRBJ1-1; v_call: TRBV7-8
cdr3_aa: CASSIPQGSMNTEAFF; cdr3_nt: TGCGCCAGCAGCATACCACAGGGGTCAATGAACACTGAAGCTTTCTTT; d_call: TRBD1; clone_size: NA; j_call: TRBJ1-1; v_call: TRBV5-1
cdr3_aa: CATSTPTPGNTIYF; cdr3_nt: TGTGCCACCAGCACCCCTACTCCGGGAAACACCATATATTTT; d_call: NA; clone_size: NA; j_call: TRBJ1-3; v_call: TRBV15
cdr3_aa: CASGGARVEKLFF; cdr3_nt: TGTGCCAGCGGCGGGGCGCGGGTTGAAAAACTGTTTTTT; d_call: NA; clone_size: NA; j_call: TRBJ1-4; v_call: TRBV6-5
cdr3_aa: CASSATQETQYF; cdr3_nt: TGTGCCAGCAGTGCCACTCAAGAGACCCAGTACTTC; d_call: NA; clone_size: NA; j_call: TRBJ2-5; v_call: TRBV2
cdr3_aa: CSVGLKYGGFTEQYF; cdr3_nt: TGCAGCGTGGGACTTAAATACGGGGGATTTACCGAGCAGTACTTC; d_call: NA; clone_size: NA; j_call: TRBJ2-7; v_call: TRBV29-1
cdr3_aa: CASSNPGTVTSPLHF; cdr3_nt: TGTGCCAGCAGCAACCCCGGGACAGTCACTTCACCCCTCCACTTT; d_call: TRBD1; clone_size: NA; j_call: TRBJ1-6; v_call: TRBV11-2
cdr3_aa: CAISEFPTTSGRNEQYF; cdr3_nt: TGTGCCATCAGTGAGTTCCCCACGACTAGCGGTCGGAACGAGCAGTACTTC; d_call: TRBD2; clone_size: NA; j_call: TRBJ2-7; v_call: TRBV10-3
cdr3_aa: CASSQEAGGLSSGANVLTF; cdr3_nt: TGTGCCAGCAGCCAAGAGGCGGGAGGTCTTTCCTCTGGGGCCAACGTCCTGACTTTC; d_call: TRBD2; clone_size: NA; j_call: TRBJ2-6; v_call: TRBV4-2
cdr3_aa: CASSAFQGGAGNQPQHF; cdr3_nt: TGTGCCAGTAGTGCCTTCCAGGGAGGTGCGGGCAATCAGCCCCAGCATTTT; d_call: NA; clone_size: NA; j_call: TRBJ1-5; v_call: TRBV19
cdr3_aa: CASTMTDSNQPQHF; cdr3_nt: TGTGCCAGCACTATGACAGATAGCAATCAGCCCCAGCATTTT; d_call: NA; clone_size: NA; j_call: TRBJ1-5; v_call: TRBV7-9
cdr3_aa: CASSPTSGSWGEQFF; cdr3_nt: TGTGCCAGCAGCCCAACTAGCGGGAGTTGGGGTGAGCAGTTCTTC; d_call: TRBD2; clone_size: few; j_call: TRBJ2-1; v_call: TRBV9
cdr3_aa: CASSTLTAGLNTEAFF; cdr3_nt: TGTGCCAGTAGTACCTTGACAGCGGGGTTAAACACTGAAGCTTTCTTT; d_call: NA; clone_size: NA; j_call: TRBJ1-1; v_call: TRBV19
cdr3_aa: CASSLAGTLEQYF; cdr3_nt: TGCGCCAGCAGCCTAGCGGGAACCTTGGAGCAGTACTTC; d_call: TRBD2; clone_size: few; j_call: TRBJ2-7; v_call: TRBV4-1
cdr3_aa: CAWRQQGAGNTIYF; cdr3_nt: TGTGCCTGGAGGCAACAGGGGGCTGGAAACACCATATATTTT; d_call: TRBD1; clone_size: NA; j_call: TRBJ1-3; v_call: TRBV30
cdr3_aa: CASTCQGCYGYTF; cdr3_nt: TGTGCCAGTACCTGTCAGGGGTGCTATGGCTACACCTTC; d_call: NA; clone_size: NA; j_call: TRBJ1-2; v_call: TRBV19
cdr3_aa: CASSPQGGRRSSNQPQHF; cdr3_nt: TGTGCCAGCAGTCCTCAAGGAGGGAGACGAAGTAGCAATCAGCCCCAGCATTTT; d_call: NA; clone_size: NA; j_call: TRBJ1-5; v_call: TRBV6-6
cdr3_aa: CASSRTSGGNNEQFF; cdr3_nt: TGTGCCAGCAGCCGGACTAGCGGGGGAAACAATGAGCAGTTCTTC; d_call: TRBD2; clone_size: NA; j_call: TRBJ2-1; v_call: TRBV14
cdr3_aa: CASSSDRAGYTF; cdr3_nt: TGTGCCAGCTCGTCGGACAGGGCTGGCTACACCTTC; d_call: TRBD1; clone_size: NA; j_call: TRBJ1-2; v_call: TRBV18
cdr3_aa: CATSRPGSERILNTEAFF; cdr3_nt: TGTGCCACCAGCAGACCTGGCTCAGAGCGGATCTTGAACACTGAAGCTTTCTTT; d_call: NA; clone_size: NA; j_call: TRBJ1-1; v_call: TRBV15
cdr3_aa: CASREWNTEAFF; cdr3_nt: TGTGCCAGCAGGGAGTGGAACACTGAAGCTTTCTTT; d_call: NA; clone_size: NA; j_call: TRBJ1-1; v_call: TRBV27
cdr3_aa: CASSKTSGGGGELFF; cdr3_nt: TGTGCCAGCAGCAAGACTAGCGGAGGAGGGGGGGAGCTGTTTTTT; d_call: TRBD2; clone_size: once; j_call: TRBJ2-2; v_call: TRBV3-1/TRBV3-2
cdr3_aa: CASSFNSNQPQHF; cdr3_nt: TGTGCCAGCAGTTTTAATAGCAATCAGCCCCAGCATTTT; d_call: NA; clone_size: NA; j_call: TRBJ1-5; v_call: TRBV6-2/TRBV6-3
cdr3_aa: CASRSGGGNNEQFF; cdr3_nt: TGTGCCAGCAGGAGCGGGGGGGGTAACAATGAGCAGTTCTTC; d_call: TRBD2; clone_size: NA; j_call: TRBJ2-1; v_call: TRBV4-2
cdr3_aa: CASSPLRDGDGYTF; cdr3_nt: TGTGCCAGCAGTCCGCTCAGGGATGGGGATGGCTACACCTTC; d_call: NA; clone_size: NA; j_call: TRBJ1-2; v_call: TRBV27
cdr3_aa: CASSLQDLNTEAFF; cdr3_nt: TGCGCCAGCAGCTTACAGGATTTGAACACTGAAGCTTTCTTT; d_call: NA; clone_size: NA; j_call: TRBJ1-1; v_call: TRBV5-1
cdr3_aa: CASSGTASYEQYF; cdr3_nt: TGTGCCAGTAGCGGGACAGCTTCCTACGAGCAGTACTTC; d_call: TRBD1; clone_size: NA; j_call: TRBJ2-7; v_call: TRBV19
cdr3_aa: CASSLSPNRELSSPLHF; cdr3_nt: TGCGCCAGCAGCTTGAGTCCGAACAGGGAATTATCTTCACCCCTCCACTTT; d_call: NA; clone_size: NA; j_call: TRBJ1-6; v_call: TRBV5-1
cdr3_aa: CASSDTGRTDTQYF; cdr3_nt: TGTGCCAGCAGTGATACCGGGAGGACAGATACGCAGTATTTT; d_call: TRBD2; clone_size: NA; j_call: TRBJ2-3; v_call: TRBV2
cdr3_aa: CASGLQKHYGYTF; cdr3_nt: TGTGCCAGCGGTCTACAGAAGCACTATGGCTACACCTTC; d_call: NA; clone_size: once; j_call: TRBJ1-2; v_call: TRBV12-3/TRBV12-4
cdr3_aa: CASSLASSRNYGYTF; cdr3_nt: TGTGCCAGCAGCTTAGCTAGCTCCCGTAACTATGGCTACACCTTC; d_call: NA; clone_size: NA; j_call: TRBJ1-2; v_call: TRBV7-9
cdr3_aa: CASSLNVGQVGTGELFF; cdr3_nt: TGTGCCAGCTCACTCAACGTCGGACAGGTGGGCACCGGGGAGCTGTTTTTT; d_call: TRBD1; clone_size: NA; j_call: TRBJ2-2; v_call: TRBV18
cdr3_aa: CASSLGTSPQETQYF; cdr3_nt: TGCGCCAGCAGCTTGGGTACTAGCCCCCAAGAGACCCAGTACTTC; d_call: NA; clone_size: NA; j_call: TRBJ2-5; v_call: TRBV5-1
cdr3_aa: CASSLGGDTEAFF; cdr3_nt: TGTGCCAGCAGCTTAGGCGGGGATACTGAAGCTTTCTTT; d_call: NA; clone_size: few; j_call: TRBJ1-1; v_call: TRBV5-4
cdr3_aa: CASSRDREAQHF; cdr3_nt: TGTGCCAGCAGCCGTGACAGGGAGGCCCAGCATTTT; d_call: TRBD1; clone_size: once; j_call: TRBJ1-5; v_call: TRBV7-8
cdr3_aa: CASSLSVFQETQYF; cdr3_nt: TGTGCCAGCAGCCTGTCGGTTTTCCAAGAGACCCAGTACTTC; d_call: NA; clone_size: NA; j_call: TRBJ2-5; v_call: TRBV27
cdr3_aa: CASSEARISTPPTVLNTEAFF; cdr3_nt: TGTGCCAGCAGTGAAGCGCGAATATCAACGCCGCCTACAGTTCTGAACACTGAAGCTTTCTTT; d_call: NA; clone_size: NA; j_call: TRBJ1-1; v_call: TRBV2
cdr3_aa: CASSQDRGHSPLHF; cdr3_nt: TGCGCCAGCAGCCAAGACAGGGGGCATTCACCCCTCCACTTT; d_call: TRBD1; clone_size: NA; j_call: TRBJ1-6; v_call: TRBV4-1
cdr3_aa: CASGGLFYGYTF; cdr3_nt: TGTGCTAGTGGGGGCCTGTTCTATGGCTACACCTTC; d_call: NA; clone_size: once; j_call: TRBJ1-2; v_call: TRBV12-5
cdr3_aa: CASSQDFAGSEKLFF; cdr3_nt: TGTGCCAGCAGCCAAGATTTCGCGGGATCTGAAAAACTGTTTTTT; d_call: NA; clone_size: NA; j_call: TRBJ1-4; v_call: TRBV3-1/TRBV3-2
cdr3_aa: CASSAVDYTYEQYF; cdr3_nt: TGTGCCAGCAGCGCAGTTGACTATACCTACGAGCAGTACTTC; d_call: NA; clone_size: NA; j_call: TRBJ2-7; v_call: TRBV5-6
cdr3_aa: CAISLGTGGFPNYGYTF; cdr3_nt: TGTGCCATCAGTCTAGGGACAGGCGGGTTCCCTAACTATGGCTACACCTTC; d_call: TRBD1; clone_size: NA; j_call: TRBJ1-2; v_call: TRBV10-3